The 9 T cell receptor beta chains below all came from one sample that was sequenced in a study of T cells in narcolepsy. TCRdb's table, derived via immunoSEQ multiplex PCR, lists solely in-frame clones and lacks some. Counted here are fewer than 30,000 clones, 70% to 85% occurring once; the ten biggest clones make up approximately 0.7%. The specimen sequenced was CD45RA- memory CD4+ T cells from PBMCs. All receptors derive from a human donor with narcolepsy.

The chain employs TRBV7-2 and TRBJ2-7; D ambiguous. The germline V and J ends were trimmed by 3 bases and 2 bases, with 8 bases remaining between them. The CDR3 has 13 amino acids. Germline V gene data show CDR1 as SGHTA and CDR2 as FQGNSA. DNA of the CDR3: TGTGCCAGCAGCTTTCGGCAGACCTACGAGCAGTACTTC. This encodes CASSFRQTYEQYF.

The chain's CDR3 is CASSRTGDTGELFF. For the CDR3, the DNA is TGTGCCAGCAGTAGGACAGGGGACACCGGGGAGCTGTTTTTT. The chain uses TRBV25-1 and TRBJ2-2; the match to TRBD1 covers 9 bases. V lost 5 bases and J lost 3; bases outside the gene matches: 1. Per germline, CDR1 MGHDK and CDR2 SYGVNS. The CDR3 totals 14 residues.

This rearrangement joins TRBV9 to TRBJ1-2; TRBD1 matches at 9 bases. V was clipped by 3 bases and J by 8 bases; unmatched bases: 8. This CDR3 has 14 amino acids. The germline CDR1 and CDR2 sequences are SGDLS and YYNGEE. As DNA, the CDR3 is TGTGCCAGCAGCGCGGACAGGGGACGAAAAGGCTACACCTTC. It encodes CASSADRGRKGYTF.

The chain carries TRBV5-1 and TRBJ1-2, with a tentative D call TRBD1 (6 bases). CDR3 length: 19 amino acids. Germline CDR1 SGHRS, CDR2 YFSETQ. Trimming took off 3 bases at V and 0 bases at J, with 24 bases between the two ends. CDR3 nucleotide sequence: TGCGCCAGCAGCTCCAGCGGGGGGCGCCCCCAAAGGGCTAACTATGGCTACACCTTC. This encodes CASSSSGGRPQRANYGYTF.

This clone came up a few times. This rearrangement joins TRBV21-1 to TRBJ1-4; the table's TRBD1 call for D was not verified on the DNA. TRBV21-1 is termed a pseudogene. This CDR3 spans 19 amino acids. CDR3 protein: CASSKSPDREHTTNEKLFF. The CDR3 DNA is TGTGCCAGCAGCAAATCACCGGACAGAGAGCATACAACTAATGAAAAACTGTTTTTT.

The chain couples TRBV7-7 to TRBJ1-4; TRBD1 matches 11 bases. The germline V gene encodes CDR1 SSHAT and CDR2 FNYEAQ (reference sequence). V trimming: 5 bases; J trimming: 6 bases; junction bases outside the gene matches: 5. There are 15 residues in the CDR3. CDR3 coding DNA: TGTGCCAGCAGCCTCGGGGACAGGGGGGATGAAAAACTGTTTTTT. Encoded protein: CASSLGDRGDEKLFF.

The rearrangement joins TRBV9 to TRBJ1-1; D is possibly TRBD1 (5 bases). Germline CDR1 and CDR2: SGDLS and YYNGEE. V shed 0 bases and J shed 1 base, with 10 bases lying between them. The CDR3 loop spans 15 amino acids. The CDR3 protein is CASSVEPGGNTEAFF. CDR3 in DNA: TGTGCCAGCAGCGTAGAGCCGGGGGGGAACACTGAAGCTTTCTTT.

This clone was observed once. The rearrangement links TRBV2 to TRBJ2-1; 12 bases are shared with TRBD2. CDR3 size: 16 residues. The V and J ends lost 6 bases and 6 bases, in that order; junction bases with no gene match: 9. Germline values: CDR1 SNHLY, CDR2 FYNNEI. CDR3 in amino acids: CASRRLAGAQSNEQFF. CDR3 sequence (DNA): TGTGCCAGCAGAAGACTAGCGGGAGCCCAAAGCAATGAGCAGTTCTTC.

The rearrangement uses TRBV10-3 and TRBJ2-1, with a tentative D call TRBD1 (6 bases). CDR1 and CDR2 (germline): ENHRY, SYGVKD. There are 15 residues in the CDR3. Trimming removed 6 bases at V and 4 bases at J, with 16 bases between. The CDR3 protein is CAISQGLGAYNEQFF. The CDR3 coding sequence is TGTGCCATCAGCCAGGGGCTGGGGGCTTACAATGAGCAGTTCTTC.